Listed below are T cell receptor beta chains from one sample, sequenced in a study of T cells in Graves' hyperthyroidism and ophthalmopathy. Each CDR3 protein is one row after TCRdb ran MiXCR on the multiplex PCR reads. The repertoire consists of around 500,000 distinct CDR3 sequences, with about 15% occurring once and the leading ten covering about 15%. The sample taken for sequencing was blood. Every receptor here comes from a woman aged 40-49 years with Graves' hyperthyroidism. CDR3s include the opening cysteine and the closing phenylalanine or tryptophan. The order of the fields is clone size, J gene, V gene, D gene, CDR3 protein, CDR3 DNA. D genes are given only for firm matches. Size is stated for part of the rows, as once, few or many counts, or as a class when the clone is expanded.

clone size: few; J gene: TRBJ1-5; V gene: TRBV16; D gene: .; CDR3 protein: CASSQFRDRNQPQHF; CDR3 DNA: TGTGCCAGCAGCCAATTTAGGGACCGTAATCAGCCCCAGCATTTT
clone size: .; J gene: TRBJ2-7; V gene: TRBV11-2; D gene: TRBD1; CDR3 protein: CASSTGTGRSYEQYF; CDR3 DNA: TGTGCCAGCAGTACCGGGACAGGGAGGTCCTACGAGCAGTACTTC
clone size: many; J gene: TRBJ2-1; V gene: TRBV5-1; D gene: TRBD2; CDR3 protein: CASSRTSDSYNEQFF; CDR3 DNA: TGCGCCAGCAGCAGGACTAGCGATTCCTACAATGAGCAGTTCTTC
clone size: .; J gene: TRBJ1-5; V gene: TRBV12-3/TRBV12-4; D gene: .; CDR3 protein: CASSTGERPQHF; CDR3 DNA: TGTGCCAGCAGTACAGGCGAGCGGCCCCAGCATTTT
clone size: .; J gene: TRBJ2-7; V gene: TRBV19; D gene: .; CDR3 protein: CASSIMSRGGYEQYF; CDR3 DNA: TGTGCCAGTAGTATTATGTCGAGGGGCGGATACGAGCAGTACTTC
clone size: many; J gene: TRBJ2-3; V gene: TRBV27; D gene: .; CDR3 protein: CASSLFGGRIDTQYF; CDR3 DNA: TGTGCCAGCAGTTTATTTGGGGGGCGCATAGATACGCAGTATTTT
clone size: few; J gene: TRBJ1-5; V gene: TRBV15; D gene: .; CDR3 protein: CATSRDQGARNQPQHF; CDR3 DNA: TGTGCCACCAGCAGAGATCAAGGGGCGCGCAATCAGCCCCAGCATTTT
clone size: .; J gene: TRBJ2-1; V gene: TRBV7-9; D gene: .; CDR3 protein: CASDRGVSYNEQFF; CDR3 DNA: TGTGCCAGCGATAGGGGGGTTTCCTACAATGAGCAGTTCTTC
clone size: few; J gene: TRBJ2-7; V gene: TRBV29-1; D gene: TRBD1; CDR3 protein: CSAGDRGPREQYF; CDR3 DNA: TGCAGCGCGGGGGACAGGGGGCCGCGGGAGCAGTACTTC
clone size: .; J gene: TRBJ2-7; V gene: TRBV15; D gene: TRBD1; CDR3 protein: CATGKGQGVEQYF; CDR3 DNA: TGTGCCACCGGGAAGGGACAGGGGGTCGAGCAGTACTTC